Shown below are 20 T cell receptor beta chains from a single sample sequenced in a study of human T cells and chemical hapten exposure. TCRdb reprocessed the RACE reads via MiXCR and lists one record per CDR3 protein. In the table there are some 65,000 distinct CDR3 sequences, 6% to 7% of which are singletons. The sample's time point: healthy volunteer bleed at 6 weeks. The template was total RNA from unfractionated whole blood. The sequenced material came from whole blood. Every receptor here comes from a female donor in good health. Some clones in this sample may be carry-over from other donors' samples.

This clonotype has a count of ten or more. This sequence joins TRBV12-3 or TRBV12-4 and TRBJ2-6; D is possibly TRBD1 or TRBD2 (5 bases each). Trimming took 0 bases from V and 0 from J, leaving 15 bases between them. The CDR3 covers 19 residues. This chain's CDR3 is CASSLAAGARGSGANVLTF. The CDR3 DNA reads as TGTGCCAGCAGTTTAGCGGCCGGGGCTAGGGGCTCTGGGGCCAACGTCCTGACTTTC.

This chain links TRBV6-2 or TRBV6-3 with TRBJ2-7; 10 positions agree with TRBD1. From germline, CDR1 is MNHEY and CDR2 SVGEGT. V lost 8 bases to trimming and J lost 5 bases; unmatched junction nucleotides: 3. The CDR3 totals 12 residues. This CDR3 reads CASDRGLDEQYF. The DNA of the CDR3 is TGTGCCAGCGACAGGGGGCTAGACGAGCAGTACTTC.

The V gene is TRBV11-1, the J gene TRBJ2-6; D ambiguous. The CDR3 has 15 residues. Germline CDR1 and CDR2: SGHAT and FQDESV (reference sequence). Trimming stripped 5 bases from V and 0 bases from J, with 8 bases between. The CDR3 DNA sequence: TGTGCCAGCAGCCTCAGAACCTCTGGGGCCAACGTCCTGACTTTC. Protein product: CASSLRTSGANVLTF.

This clonotype was observed many times. The chain links TRBV19 to TRBJ2-7; 9 nucleotides match TRBD2. The CDR3 contains 15 residues. V shed 5 bases and J 1 base; nucleotides not matched to a gene: 6. Germline V gene sequence: CDR1 LNHDA, CDR2 SQIVND (reference sequence). DNA of the CDR3: TGTGCCAGTAGTGCAGCTAGCGGGACGTCCTACGAGCAGTACTTC. It yields the protein CASSAASGTSYEQYF.

This clonotype was picked up many times. J is TRBJ1-5 and V is TRBV5-1; D may be TRBD1 (5 bases). CDR1 SGHRS and CDR2 YFSETQ come from the germline V gene. V was clipped by 4 bases and J by 3 bases, with 14 bases between them. CDR3 size: 15 residues. The CDR3 bases are TGCGCCAGCAGCCTAACCGGGACCTTCAATCAGCCCCAGCATTTT. Translated: CASSLTGTFNQPQHF.

V usage is TRBV5-1 and J usage is TRBJ2-1, with D tentatively TRBD2 (6 bases). V was cut by 0 bases and J by 5 bases, with 12 bases left in between. The CDR3 runs to 15 residues. Germline V gives CDR1 SGHRS, CDR2 YFSETQ. Here the CDR3 reads CASSLASGVDNEQFF. The CDR3 DNA is TGCGCCAGCAGCTTGGCCTCGGGAGTAGACAATGAGCAGTTCTTC.

This clonotype has ten or more counts. The genes are TRBV5-6 and TRBJ1-6; possibly TRBD1 for D (5 bases). V gave up 3 bases and J gave up 9 bases, with 19 bases separating them. The CDR3 consists of 16 residues. CDR1 and CDR2 (germline): SGHDT, YYEEEE. The CDR3 protein is CASSSNLQEGGSPLHF. The CDR3 DNA reads TGTGCCAGCAGCTCTAACTTACAGGAAGGTGGTTCACCCCTCCACTTT. The full variable domain, rest sourced from reference TRBV5-6 and TRBJ1-6, is DAGVTQSPTHLIKTRGQQVTLRCSPKSGHDTVSWYQQALGQGPQFIFQYYEEEERQRGNFPDRFSGHQFPNYSSELNVNALLLGDSALYLCASSSNLQEGGSPLHFGNGTRLTVT.

This clonotype was seen more than once but under ten times. V is TRBV5-1 and J is TRBJ2-3; no clear D. Germline CDR1 SGHRS, CDR2 YFSETQ. The CDR3 spans 12 residues. Trimming took off 4 bases at V and 5 bases at J, with 8 bases between the two ends. CDR3 bases: TGCGCCAGCAGCCCCCGGGTAGATACGCAGTATTTT. Amino acids: CASSPRVDTQYF. The full variable domain, rest sourced from reference TRBV5-1 and TRBJ2-3, is KAGVTQTPRYLIKTRGQQVTLSCSPISGHRSVSWYQQTPGQGLQFLFEYFSETQRNKGNFPGRFSGRQFSNSRSEMNVSTLELGDSALYLCASSPRVDTQYFGPGTRLTVL.

This clonotype was detected ten times or more. The chain links TRBV29-1 to TRBJ2-1; D is perhaps TRBD1 (5 bases). Trimming took 4 bases from V and 0 from J, leaving 10 bases between them. Germline-derived CDR1 and CDR2 are SQVTM and ANQGSEA. This CDR3 has 14 amino acids. The CDR3 nucleotides are TGCAGCGTTGCGCAGGGCGCCTCCTACAATGAGCAGTTCTTC. Translated: CSVAQGASYNEQFF.

This chain uses TRBV7-2 with TRBJ2-1; 13 bases align to TRBD2. Germline V gene lookup returns CDR1 SGHTA and CDR2 FQGNSA. The trim removed 1 base at V and 6 bases at J, leaving 6 bases unmatched. CDR3 length: 17 amino acids. The CDR3 coding sequence is TGTGCCAGCAGCTTAGGGACTAGCGGGAGTCTCAGCAATGAGCAGTTCTTC. Its translation is CASSLGTSGSLSNEQFF. Together with reference TRBV7-2 and TRBJ2-1, the CDR3 gives the full variable domain: GAGVSQSPSNKVTEKGKDVELRCDPISGHTALYWYRQSLGQGLEFLIYFQGNSAPDKSGLPSDRFSAERTGGSVSTLTIQRTQQEDSAVYLCASSLGTSGSLSNEQFFGPGTRLTVL.

This clonotype came up many times. The chain joins TRBV25-1 to TRBJ2-7, with TRBD1 matching 11 bases. The germline V gene has CDR1 MGHDK and CDR2 SYGVNS. V trimming: 8 bases; J trimming: 2 bases; junction bases outside the gene matches: 5. CDR3 length equals 14 residues. The CDR3 is CASARDRGTYEQYF. CDR3 DNA: TGTGCCAGCGCCCGGGACAGGGGGACCTACGAGCAGTACTTC.

This clonotype appeared a few times. J is TRBJ2-7 and V is TRBV7-9; 7 positions match TRBD2. With V trimmed by 4 bases and J by 2 bases, 5 bases remained unmatched. CDR3 length: 14 residues. Looked up from germline, CDR1 is SEHNR and CDR2 is FQNEAQ (reference sequence). CDR3 loop: CASSSRGGTYEQYF. The CDR3 nucleotides read TGTGCCAGCAGCTCCCGCGGGGGTACCTACGAGCAGTACTTC.

Ten or more counts support this clonotype. The chain couples TRBV6-2 or TRBV6-3 to TRBJ1-1; 8 bases agree with TRBD1. V lost 2 bases, J lost 5 bases, and 4 bases stayed unmatched. The CDR3 extends over 14 amino acids. Germline assignment: CDR1 MNHEY and CDR2 SVGEGT. The CDR3: CASSYRQGRTEAFF. CDR3 DNA: TGTGCCAGCAGTTACCGACAGGGGAGAACTGAAGCTTTCTTT.

This clonotype was recorded at least ten times. The chain is built from TRBV12-3 or TRBV12-4 and TRBJ2-1; D may match TRBD1 or TRBD2 (5 bases each). The CDR3 length is 13 residues. The V end was cut by 6 bases, the J end by 9 bases, with 15 bases between. In DNA form, the CDR3 reads TGTGCCAGCAGCTTGGGGCCGGGGATTGAGCAGTTCTTC. Protein product: CASSLGPGIEQFF.

The chain recombines TRBV7-2 with TRBJ2-4; D is possibly TRBD2 (5 bases). This CDR3 region has 14 residues. Trimming cost V 5 bases and J 8 bases, with 16 bases left between them. Germline loops: CDR1 SGHTA, CDR2 FQGNSA. CDR3 DNA: TGTGCCAGCAGCGACTACATAGCAGGCGACATTCAGTACTTC. The encoded protein is CASSDYIAGDIQYF.

This clonotype was seen repeatedly, ten times or more. J is TRBJ1-1 and V is TRBV27; TRBD1 is a possible D gene (5 bases). The CDR3 extends over 14 amino acids. V was shortened by 5 bases and J by 1 base, with 11 bases between the two germline ends. CDR1 is MNHEY, CDR2 SMNVEV, per germline (reference sequence). CDR3 loop: CASSRQRPNTEAFF. CDR3 nucleotides: TGTGCCAGCAGTCGACAGCGGCCGAACACTGAAGCTTTCTTT.

This clonotype was seen a handful of times. The CDR3 protein is CASSLEGWQSADTQYF. Here the CDR3 DNA reads TGCGCCAGCAGCTTGGAGGGCTGGCAATCGGCAGATACGCAGTATTTT. V and J are TRBV5-1 and TRBJ2-3; D gene unclear. V was clipped by 0 bases and J by 4 bases, with 15 bases between them. Germline CDR1 SGHRS, CDR2 YFSETQ. CDR3 length: 16 residues.

This clonotype was counted only a few times. The genes are TRBV7-3 and TRBJ1-4; 10 bases are a match to TRBD1. The germline gives CDR1 SGHTA, CDR2 FQGTGA. Trimming took 3 bases from V and 5 from J; bases not matched to a gene: 3. The CDR3 is made up of 15 amino acids. In DNA, the CDR3 is TGTGCCAGCAGCTTCCGGGACAGGGGCAATGAAAAACTGTTTTTT. This encodes CASSFRDRGNEKLFF.

In its sample, this clonotype was seen many times. The rearrangement links TRBV4-3 to TRBJ2-1, with 9 nucleotides matching TRBD2. Germline CDR1 is LGHNA and CDR2 is YSLEER. Trimming took 2 bases from V and 5 from J; bases not matched to a gene: 4. The CDR3 is 15 amino acids. The CDR3 bases are TGCGCCAGCAGCCAACCGCTAGCGGGACACAATGAGCAGTTCTTC. Its translation is CASSQPLAGHNEQFF.

V usage is TRBV29-1 and J usage is TRBJ2-1; no definite D call. The CDR3 loop spans 14 amino acids. V was cut by 3 bases and J by 4 bases, with 13 bases left in between. The germline V gene has CDR1 SQVTM and CDR2 ANQGSEA. The DNA of the CDR3 is TGCAGCGTTGATATACGCGCAGATTACAATGAGCAGTTCTTC. This sequence encodes CSVDIRADYNEQFF.